Presented here are 19 T cell receptor beta chains from one specimen sequenced in a study of cytomegalovirus exposure and HLA in healthy donors. 13 Jbeta primers and 60 Vbeta primers were used for the PCR. Clones were read by immunoSEQ multiplex PCR, and TCRdb kept only the in-frame ones, dropping some. This repertoire shows tens of thousands of clones, 78% found once; its top ten account for roughly 1.7%. The sequencing sample was made of PBMCs. These receptors all come from a man in his forties in good health and CMV-seronegative.

The V and J genes are TRBV19 and TRBJ1-4, with 9 bases lining up with TRBD1. The CDR3 totals 19 residues. Trimming took 4 bases from V and 8 from J; bases not matched to a gene: 20. Germline V CDR1 and CDR2: LNHDA, SQIVND (reference sequence). The CDR3 DNA sequence: TGTGCCAGTAGTACTTCTCCATGGGTGACAGGGGGAGTGGAAGAAAAACTGTTTTTT. It translates to CASSTSPWVTGGVEEKLFF.

The chain links TRBV29-1 to TRBJ2-5; D not certain. V lost 0 bases, J lost 4 bases, and 6 bases lay in between. Germline V gives CDR1 SQVTM, CDR2 ANQGSEA. This CDR3 region has 12 residues. Here the CDR3 DNA reads TGCAGCGTTGAAGAGTTGCGAGAGACCCAGTACTTC. Its protein is CSVEELRETQYF.

This clone appeared once. J is TRBJ2-3 and V is TRBV7-6; TRBD2 is a possible D gene (6 bases). This CDR3 is built from 16 residues. In germline, CDR1 is SGHVS, CDR2 FNYEAQ. Trimming removed 5 bases at V and 1 base at J, with 16 bases between. The CDR3 spells CASSPGLGEGTDTQYF. The CDR3 DNA reads as TGTGCCAGCAGCCCCGGGTTGGGGGAGGGCACAGATACGCAGTATTTT.

This clone has only one observation. The chain carries TRBV4-1 and TRBJ2-1, with 9 positions matching TRBD2. The CDR3 sequence is 15 residues long. CDR1 is MGHRA and CDR2 is YSYEKL in the germline V gene. Trimming at V came to 1 base and at J to 2 bases, leaving 0 bases not matched to a gene. The CDR3 nucleotides read TGCGCCAGCAGCCAAGTAGCGGGAGCCTACAATGAGCAGTTCTTC. Protein: CASSQVAGAYNEQFF.

The V call is TRBV7-2, the J call TRBJ2-5; 10 bases fit TRBD2. CDR3 size: 15 residues. Per germline, CDR1 SGHTA and CDR2 FQGNSA. V lost 5 bases, J lost 5 bases, and 8 bases stayed unmatched. The CDR3 DNA reads TGTGCCAGCAGCCCCGTAGCGGGAGGCCGGGAGACCCAGTACTTC. Protein: CASSPVAGGRETQYF.

J is TRBJ2-5 and V is TRBV7-9; D not certain. The better agreement between TRBJ2-7 and the DNA end casts doubt on the J call. Germline V gene lookup returns CDR1 SEHNR and CDR2 FQNEAQ (reference sequence). The CDR3 sequence is 15 residues long. The CDR3 coding sequence is TGTGCCAGCAGCTTATCGCCCCCTACCTCCTACGAGCAGTACTTC. Translating gives CASSLSPPTSYEQYF.

The genes are TRBV29-1 and TRBJ2-7; the match to TRBD2 covers 14 bases. Germline CDR1 and CDR2: SQVTM and ANQGSEA. The V segment lost 6 bases and the J segment 10 bases; nucleotides outside the gene matches: 14. The length of the CDR3 is 15 residues. CDR3 bases: TGCAGCGTGGGGGGACTAGCGGGAGTTATGAGTGGCCAGTACTTC. Translating gives CSVGGLAGVMSGQYF.

The chain is built from TRBV19 and TRBJ1-1; D call uncertain. This CDR3 region has 15 residues. The V end lost 3 bases, the J end lost 1 base, and 12 bases lay between the germline ends. Germline loops: CDR1 LNHDA, CDR2 SQIVND (reference sequence). This chain's CDR3 is CASSIRTRGNTEAFF. In DNA, the CDR3 is TGTGCCAGTAGTATTCGGACTCGGGGGAACACTGAAGCTTTCTTT.

The chain couples TRBV6-1 to TRBJ1-5; 11 nucleotides align to TRBD1. Looked up from germline, CDR1 is MNHNS and CDR2 is SASEGT. CDR3 length equals 15 residues. V was pared by 5 bases and J by 5 bases, with 5 bases of the junction left unmatched. The CDR3: CASSIGQGAHQPQHF. The CDR3, as DNA: TGTGCCAGCAGTATTGGACAGGGGGCCCATCAGCCCCAGCATTTT.

The J gene is TRBJ2-3, the V gene TRBV11-3; D remains ambiguous. The CDR3 covers 13 residues. Deletions cut 3 bases from V and 0 bases from J, with 4 bases between. Germline lookup yields CDR1 SGHNT and CDR2 YENEEA. CDR3 nucleotides: TGTGCCAGCAGCTTTAGTAGCACAGATACGCAGTATTTT. Amino acids: CASSFSSTDTQYF.

The V and J genes are TRBV7-9 and TRBJ2-1, with 7 bases identical to TRBD2. The trim removed 5 bases at V and 2 bases at J, leaving 3 bases unmatched. The CDR3 has 14 residues. CDR1 is SEHNR, CDR2 FQNEAQ, per germline (reference sequence). The DNA for the CDR3 is TGTGCCAGCAGCGGCGGGAGCACCTACAATGAGCAGTTCTTC. This sequence encodes CASSGGSTYNEQFF.

This chain links TRBV18 with TRBJ2-7; 9 bases agree with TRBD1. V shed 4 bases, J shed 6 bases, and the junction held 16 bases outside the gene matches. This CDR3 is 17 amino acids long. In germline, CDR1 is KGHSH, CDR2 LQKENI. The DNA of the CDR3 is TGTGCCAGCTCACAGGAAACTTCCGGGACAGGGAATTCCGAGCAGTACTTC. As protein: CASSQETSGTGNSEQYF. The variable domain in full, with the rest retrieved from reference TRBV18 and TRBJ2-7, is NAGVMQNPRHLVRRRGQEARLRCSPMKGHSHVYWYRQLPEEGLKFMVYLQKENIIDESGMPKERFSAEFPKEGPSILRIQQVVRGDSAAYFCASSQETSGTGNSEQYFGPGTRLTVT.

V gene TRBV7-9 combines with J gene TRBJ1-5; D may be TRBD1 (5 bases). The germline CDR1 and CDR2 sequences are SEHNR and FQNEAQ (reference sequence). The CDR3 covers 15 residues. Deletions cut 2 bases from V and 2 bases from J, with 10 bases between. CDR3 region: CASSLSLGGNQPQHF. CDR3 in DNA: TGTGCCAGCAGCTTATCTCTAGGGGGCAATCAGCCCCAGCATTTT. Filled out from reference TRBV7-9 and TRBJ1-5, the complete variable domain reads DTGVSQNPRHKITKRGQNVTFRCDPISEHNRLYWYRQTLGQGPEFLTYFQNEAQLEKSRLLSDRFSAERPKGSFSTLEIQRTEQGDSAMYLCASSLSLGGNQPQHFGDGTRLSIL.

This clone occurred once. The chain has TRBV28 and TRBJ1-1, with D unresolved. CDR1 is MDHEN, CDR2 SYDVKM, per germline. This CDR3 is 14 amino acids long. The ends were cut back, 4 bases at V and 0 bases at J, with 9 bases in the middle. CDR3 nucleotides: TGTGCCAGCAGTTCCGGTGGTTTGAACACTGAAGCTTTCTTT. It codes for CASSSGGLNTEAFF.

In its sample, this clone was seen a few times. A junction boundary mismatches the germline segment, possibly from a read error. J is TRBJ2-2 and V is TRBV7-7, with D perhaps TRBD1 (5 bases). CDR1 and CDR2 (germline): SSHAT, FNYEAQ (reference sequence). There are 13 residues in the CDR3. CDR3 sequence (DNA): TGTGCTAGCAGCTTACAGGCCCCCGGGGAGCTGTTTTTT. Translating it yields CASSLQAPGELFF.

This chain joins TRBV12-5 and TRBJ1-2, with 9 bases that match TRBD1. V lost 4 bases and J lost 4; bases outside the gene matches: 7. The CDR3 loop spans 15 amino acids. CDR1 LGHNT and CDR2 FRNRAP come from the germline V gene. The CDR3 sequence is CASGWGQGEGYGYTF. The CDR3 bases are TGTGCTAGTGGTTGGGGACAGGGTGAGGGCTATGGCTACACCTTC. The entire variable domain, with the rest obtained from reference TRBV12-5 and TRBJ1-2, is as follows: DARVTQTPRHKVTEMGQEVTMRCQPILGHNTVFWYRQTMMQGLELLAYFRNRAPLDDSGMPKDRFSAEMPDATLATLKIQPSEPRDSAVYFCASGWGQGEGYGYTFGSGTRLTVV.

The genes are TRBV10-3 and TRBJ2-3; TRBD2 aligns across 7 bases. The CDR3 is 15 amino acids. Trimming removed 7 bases from V and 2 bases from J; junction bases left unmatched: 9. The V gene's germline CDR1 is ENHRY and CDR2 SYGVKD. The CDR3 coding sequence is TGTGCCATCATGGCCAGCGGGGTAATCACAGATACGCAGTATTTT. As protein: CAIMASGVITDTQYF.

J is TRBJ1-4 and V is TRBV27; D perhaps matches TRBD1 (5 bases). Trimming pared 6 bases from V and 4 bases from J, leaving 12 bases between. This CDR3 has 14 amino acids. From germline, CDR1 is MNHEY and CDR2 SMNVEV (reference sequence). In DNA form, the CDR3 reads TGTGCCAGCAGCGGGGGTGGTAGTAATGAAAAACTGTTTTTT. Its protein is CASSGGGSNEKLFF. The whole variable domain, remainder taken from reference TRBV27 and TRBJ1-4, is EAQVTQNPRYLITVTGKKLTVTCSQNMNHEYMSWYRQDPGLGLRQIYYSMNVEVTDKGDVPEGYKVSRKEKRNFPLILESPSPNQTSLYFCASSGGGSNEKLFFGSGTQLSVL.

This chain uses TRBV12-5 with TRBJ1-3; D is unresolved. Germline V lookup: CDR1 LGHNT, CDR2 FRNRAP. The ends were cut back, 2 bases at V and 3 bases at J, with 8 bases in the middle. This CDR3 has 14 amino acids. The DNA for the CDR3 is TGTGCTAGTGGTTTGTCGACAATTGGAAACACCATATATTTT. Its protein product is CASGLSTIGNTIYF.